These 25 T cell receptor beta chains came from one sample sequenced in a study of blood T cell repertoires in COVID-19. The table came from immunoSEQ multiplex PCR; TCRdb's copy has only in-frame clones and leaves some out. The table has roughly 32,000 clones, 90% seen once. Sample: peripheral blood. The receptors derive from an older man with acute or convalescent COVID-19.

V and J are TRBV11-2 and TRBJ2-1; a weak D match, TRBD2 (7 bases). V was pared by 0 bases and J by 7 bases, with 16 bases between. The germline CDR1 and CDR2 sequences are SGHAT and FQNNGV. The CDR3 totals 16 residues. The CDR3 loop reads CASSLEVGGPWNEQFF. CDR3 nucleotide sequence: TGTGCCAGCAGCTTAGAGGTGGGGGGGCCATGGAATGAGCAGTTCTTC.

This clone was recorded a few times. The genes are TRBV7-8 and TRBJ1-5; D perhaps matches TRBD1 (6 bases). V was pared by 1 base and J by 6 bases, with 13 bases between. The CDR3 is 15 residues long. Germline V gene sequence: CDR1 SGHVS, CDR2 FQNEAQ. CDR3 coding DNA: TGTGCCAGCAGCTTAGGAGGGTTAGGGGGTCAGCCCCAGCATTTT. Protein: CASSLGGLGGQPQHF.

The chain carries TRBV5-4 and TRBJ2-3; weak D call: TRBD2 (6 bases). Per germline, CDR1 SGHNT and CDR2 YYREEE (reference sequence). There are 16 residues in the CDR3. Trimming stripped 4 bases from V and 9 bases from J, with 24 bases between. The CDR3 here is CASSPEGFGTVRTQYF. CDR3 sequence (DNA): TGTGCCAGCAGCCCGGAGGGTTTTGGAACAGTGAGGACGCAGTATTTT.

This rearrangement joins TRBV30 to TRBJ1-2, with D maybe TRBD1 (5 bases). CDR1 and CDR2 (germline): GTSNPN, SVGIG (reference sequence). Trimming stripped 3 bases from V and 4 bases from J, with 15 bases between. The CDR3 contains 14 residues. The CDR3, as DNA: TGTGCCTGGAGCGTCGGGGGTGGGATCTATGGCTACACCTTC. Amino acids: CAWSVGGGIYGYTF.

The rearrangement uses TRBV7-2 and TRBJ1-2, with TRBD1 matching over 8 bases. In germline, CDR1 is SGHTA, CDR2 FQGNSA. The CDR3 is 16 amino acids. J gave up 6 bases and V 5 bases, and 14 bases lay outside the gene matches. In nucleotides, the CDR3 is TGTGCCAGCAGCCCCTCAGGGGGCGCGGGATTTAATGGCTACACCTTC. It is translated as CASSPSGGAGFNGYTF.

The chain couples TRBV7-2 to TRBJ1-5; 9 bases map to TRBD1. Trimming removed 5 bases from V and 4 bases from J; junction bases left unmatched: 3. The CDR3 extends over 14 amino acids. From germline, CDR1 is SGHTA and CDR2 FQGNSA. CDR3: CASSPGTGNQPQHF. The CDR3 region has the DNA TGTGCCAGCAGCCCTGGGACAGGGAATCAGCCCCAGCATTTT.

V is TRBV5-6 and J is TRBJ2-7; D gene ambiguous. Germline V lookup: CDR1 SGHDT, CDR2 YYEEEE. Trimming took 0 bases from V and 4 from J, leaving 8 bases between them. This CDR3 has 13 residues. The CDR3 nucleotides are TGTGCCAGCAGCTTGGGAGATAGATACGAGCAGTACTTC. Translating gives CASSLGDRYEQYF.

This clone was counted a single time. The rearrangement uses TRBV6-5 and TRBJ1-1, with D unclear. Trimming stripped 8 bases from V and 3 bases from J, with 16 bases between. Germline CDR1 is MNHEY and CDR2 is SVGAGI. This CDR3 is 14 amino acids long. The CDR3 protein is CASCRGSLDTEAFF. The CDR3 DNA reads as TGTGCCAGCTGTCGAGGGAGTTTGGACACTGAAGCTTTCTTT.

The chain combines TRBV9 with TRBJ2-3; 7 bases are a match to TRBD1. V shed 7 bases, J shed 4 bases, and the junction held 9 bases outside the gene matches. Germline V gene lookup returns CDR1 SGDLS and CDR2 YYNGEE. The CDR3 runs 14 residues. The CDR3 bases are TGTGCCAGCGGAAGGACAGGCCGCCCAGATACGCAGTATTTT. It yields the protein CASGRTGRPDTQYF.

The count of this clone is one. The chain couples TRBV2 to TRBJ1-6; 11 nucleotides line up with TRBD1. V was clipped by 9 bases and J by 9 bases; unmatched bases: 4. Germline assignment: CDR1 SNHLY and CDR2 FYNNEI. CDR3 size: 13 residues. The CDR3 reads CARRTGGGSPLHF. The CDR3 DNA reads as TGTGCCAGACGGACAGGGGGCGGTTCACCCCTCCACTTT.

The V and J genes are TRBV2 and TRBJ2-3, with 8 bases aligning to TRBD1. The junction had 8 bases not matched to a gene; V was cut back by 6 bases and J by 3 bases. This CDR3 has 15 residues. Germline assignment: CDR1 SNHLY and CDR2 FYNNEI. The CDR3 reads CASRRTGLETDTQYF. The CDR3 nucleotides read TGTGCCAGCAGGAGGACAGGGTTGGAGACAGATACGCAGTATTTT.

CDR3 DNA sequence: TGTGCCAGCAGAAAGGACAGGGAAGACACCGGGGAGCTGTTTTTT. This gives the protein CASRKDREDTGELFF. This chain links TRBV28 with TRBJ2-2; 8 nucleotides align to TRBD1. The CDR3 spans 15 residues. V lost 6 bases to trimming and J lost 3 bases; unmatched junction nucleotides: 6. Germline CDR1 reads MDHEN; CDR2 reads SYDVKM.

The J gene is TRBJ1-4, the V gene TRBV10-3; D might be TRBD1 (5 bases). CDR1 is ENHRY, CDR2 SYGVKD, per germline. V lost 2 bases to trimming and J lost 2 bases, with 12 bases between them. This CDR3 has 16 residues. CDR3 nucleotides: TGTGCCATCAGTGAGAAGAATGCAGGGACTAATGAAAAACTGTTTTTT. Amino acids: CAISEKNAGTNEKLFF.

This sequence joins TRBV20-1 and TRBJ1-6; 9 bases fit TRBD1. CDR3 length: 17 residues. In germline, CDR1 is DFQATT, CDR2 SNEGSKA (reference sequence). J was trimmed by 0 bases and V by 3 bases; bases with no gene match: 6. Written as DNA, the CDR3 is TGCAGTGCTAGTAGGGGACAGGGCGACTCCTATAATTCACCCCTCCACTTT. Translated, it gives CSASRGQGDSYNSPLHF.

This chain uses TRBV5-6 with TRBJ1-2; D not certain. The V gene lost 1 base and the J gene lost 0 bases, with 13 bases spanning the gap. Per germline, CDR1 SGHDT and CDR2 YYEEEE. The CDR3 totals 16 residues. This chain's CDR3 is CASSLIGYSSNYGYTF. CDR3 DNA sequence: TGTGCCAGCAGCTTGATTGGTTACAGTTCTAACTATGGCTACACCTTC.

The chain uses TRBV5-1 and TRBJ1-2; D is perhaps TRBD1 (5 bases). Trimming removed 5 bases from V and 2 bases from J, with 10 bases in between. Germline CDR1 reads SGHRS; CDR2 reads YFSETQ. The CDR3 is 13 residues long. This CDR3 reads CASRVTENYGYTF. As DNA, the CDR3 is TGCGCCAGCAGGGTGACAGAGAACTATGGCTACACCTTC.

This clone was picked up one time. This chain connects TRBV12-3 or TRBV12-4 to TRBJ1-1, with D unresolved. There are 13 residues in the CDR3. V shed 4 bases and J shed 3 bases, with 9 bases lying between them. The CDR3 DNA is TGTGCCAGCAGTTGGAGGGCGGACACTGAAGCTTTCTTT. Translated: CASSWRADTEAFF.

The genes are TRBV18 and TRBJ1-1; a possible D gene is TRBD1 (6 bases). Trimming took 3 bases from V and 8 from J, leaving 13 bases between them. The CDR3 consists of 13 residues. Germline assignment: CDR1 KGHSH and CDR2 LQKENI. In DNA form, the CDR3 reads TGTGCCAGCTCACCTGGGGGAGACAGGGAAGCTTTCTTT. Translated, it gives CASSPGGDREAFF.

The chain links TRBV6-5 to TRBJ1-5, with 7 bases matching TRBD1. Germline CDR1 reads MNHEY; CDR2 reads SVGAGI. This CDR3 has 14 amino acids. V lost 8 bases, J lost 0 bases, and 4 bases stayed unmatched. The CDR3 reads CASGGGLSNQPQHF. CDR3 in DNA: TGTGCCAGCGGAGGGGGCCTTAGCAATCAGCCCCAGCATTTT.

The chain links TRBV28 to TRBJ2-7, with TRBD2 matching over 7 bases. V was pared by 3 bases and J by 3 bases, with 2 bases of the junction left unmatched. The CDR3 is made up of 13 amino acids. The V gene's germline CDR1 is MDHEN and CDR2 SYDVKM. The CDR3 region is CASSFRGDYEQYF. The CDR3 bases are TGTGCCAGCAGTTTCCGGGGGGACTACGAGCAGTACTTC.

This clone came up a few times. Within the sample, other DNA sequences also encode this same CDR3. The chain joins TRBV5-4 to TRBJ2-3, with 8 nucleotides matching TRBD1. Losses at the gene ends were 2 bases for V and 2 bases for J; bases not matched to a gene: 4. The CDR3 is 15 amino acids. Germline CDR1 reads SGHNT; CDR2 reads YYREEE (reference sequence). The CDR3 is CASSFDRGHTDTQYF. In nucleotides, the CDR3 is TGTGCCAGCAGCTTCGACAGGGGACACACAGATACGCAGTATTTT.

Written as DNA, the CDR3 is TGCGCCAGCAGCCAAGATATAGGGGTAACTGAAGCTTTCTTT. Translating it yields CASSQDIGVTEAFF. V gene TRBV4-1 combines with J gene TRBJ1-1; TRBD1 is a possible D gene (5 bases). The CDR3 spans 14 residues. V lost 0 bases, J lost 5 bases, and 10 bases lay in between. The V gene's germline CDR1 is MGHRA and CDR2 YSYEKL.

This chain joins TRBV7-2 and TRBJ2-2, with D perhaps matching TRBD1 (6 bases). The CDR3 runs to 16 residues. V lost 5 bases, J lost 0 bases, and 13 bases lay in between. Germline CDR1 reads SGHTA; CDR2 reads FQGNSA. The CDR3 reads CASSATGTSNTGELFF. The CDR3 DNA follows: TGTGCCAGCAGCGCGACCGGGACATCGAACACCGGGGAGCTGTTTTTT. The full variable domain, its missing parts supplied by reference TRBV7-2 and TRBJ2-2, is GAGVSQSPSNKVTEKGKDVELRCDPISGHTALYWYRQSLGQGLEFLIYFQGNSAPDKSGLPSDRFSAERTGGSVSTLTIQRTQQEDSAVYLCASSATGTSNTGELFFGEGSRLTVL.

The CDR3 loop is CASSQDITGAQPQHF. The CDR3 DNA reads as TGTGCCAGCAGCCAAGACATCACAGGGGCTCAGCCCCAGCATTTT. The chain has TRBV3-1 (or the pseudogene TRBV3-2) and TRBJ1-5, with 7 bases matching TRBD1. Germline CDR1 is LGHDT and CDR2 is YNNKEL (reference sequence). The trim removed 0 bases at V and 6 bases at J, leaving 5 bases unmatched. CDR3 size: 15 residues.

This chain uses TRBV27 with TRBJ2-7; weak D call: TRBD1 (6 bases). Germline assignment: CDR1 MNHEY and CDR2 SMNVEV (reference sequence). V lost 4 bases, J lost 5 bases, and 15 bases lay in between. This CDR3 spans 14 amino acids. For the CDR3, the DNA is TGTGCCAGCAGTTCCCCACAGGGTAACCACGAGCAGTACTTC. This codes for CASSSPQGNHEQYF.